This entry features one T cell receptor (beta chain) sequence. Its cognate antigen is unknown. Data came from immunoSEQ multiplex PCR; TCRdb stores just in-frame clones and leaves some out. Here the sample spans 1,500,000 or so clones, approximately 98.5% being singletons. The sample belongs to a study of shared clonotypes between healthy human individuals. Study-level results: The naive CD4 repertoires of a few donors were compared, and approximately 4.7% of clonotypes were shared.

CDR1 is SGDLS and CDR2 is YYNGEE in the germline V gene. The CDR3 consists of 16 residues. V gave up 3 bases and J gave up 5 bases; unmatched junction bases: 10. The sequence was obtained from a man aged 25 to 40 in good health. The chain links TRBV9 to TRBJ2-1; 8 bases agree with TRBD2. The source material was naive CD4+ T cells sorted from blood. Regarding subset: CD45RA+ positively selected. The CDR3 loop is CASSAGAGTRNNEQFF. DNA for the CDR3: TGTGCCAGCAGCGCTGGAGCCGGGACTAGGAACAATGAGCAGTTCTTC.